A single sample gave rise to the 9 T cell receptor beta chains below, sequenced in a study of response to subunit inactivated influenza vaccine. TCRdb processed the RT-PCR reads anew with MiXCR; each CDR3 protein has one entry. The data show roughly 700,000 distinct CDR3 sequences, with 11% to 15% seen just once and around 6.5% held by the top ten. The material sequenced was PBMCs from blood, taken around 14 days before vaccination. These TCRs come from a man aged 45-65 years who received an inactivated influenza vaccine.

The CDR3 nucleotides are TGCAGTGGGGGAGCGGGAGAGGCCTACGAGCAGTACTTC. Translated: CSGGAGEAYEQYF. The rearrangement joins TRBV20-1 to TRBJ2-7, with 8 bases matching TRBD2. After removal of 7 bases from V and 2 bases from J, the junction contained 7 bases not matched to a gene. The CDR3 totals 13 residues. From germline, CDR1 is DFQATT and CDR2 SNEGSKA (reference sequence).

This clonotype has only a few counts. V is TRBV4-3 and J is TRBJ1-4, with D possibly TRBD1 on 6 matching bases. Per germline, CDR1 LGHNA and CDR2 YSLEER. V was pared by 4 bases and J by 10 bases, with 22 bases between. The CDR3 length is 16 residues. CDR3 sequence: CASSPSLGQHGGKLFF. The DNA for the CDR3 is TGCGCCAGCAGCCCTAGCCTGGGACAACACGGGGGAAAACTGTTTTTT.

This clonotype came up a few times. The rearrangement links TRBV29-1 to TRBJ2-5, with D possibly matching TRBD1 (6 bases). Per germline, CDR1 SQVTM and CDR2 ANQGSEA. V lost 6 bases and J lost 2, with 10 bases in between. The CDR3 covers 12 residues. The CDR3 nucleotides are TGCAGCGTCGGACAGCAGCAAGAGACCCAGTACTTC. Translation gives CSVGQQQETQYF.

This clonotype appeared a few times. The chain carries TRBV20-1 and TRBJ1-6; D gene ambiguous. With 0 bases removed from V and 7 bases from J, the gap between germline ends came to 19 bases. The CDR3 sequence is 17 residues long. Germline V gene lookup returns CDR1 DFQATT and CDR2 SNEGSKA (reference sequence). The CDR3 reads CSARDNLARSGNSPLHF. DNA for the CDR3: TGCAGTGCTAGAGACAACTTGGCCAGATCTGGGAATTCACCCCTCCACTTT.

The chain is built from TRBV7-9 and TRBJ2-5, with 8 bases matching TRBD2. This CDR3 has 16 residues. With V trimmed by 3 bases and J by 0 bases, 6 bases remained unmatched. CDR1 is SEHNR and CDR2 is FQNEAQ in the germline V gene (reference sequence). The CDR3 sequence is CASSLFRGGYQETQYF. As DNA, the CDR3 is TGTGCCAGCAGCTTGTTCCGCGGGGGGTACCAAGAGACCCAGTACTTC.

V is TRBV6-6 and J is TRBJ1-4; D is unclear. The germline gives CDR1 MNHNY, CDR2 SVGAGI (reference sequence). This CDR3 has 13 amino acids. V gave up 2 bases and J gave up 17 bases, with 18 bases separating them. DNA for the CDR3: TGTGCCAGCAGTTACATCTCAACTAATGCGAGATTTTTT. Protein sequence: CASSYISTNARFF.

The chain employs TRBV6-2 or TRBV6-3 and TRBJ2-1; 9 nucleotides align to TRBD2. The junction had 8 bases not matched to a gene; V was cut back by 1 base and J by 7 bases. The germline V gene has CDR1 MNHEY and CDR2 SVGEGT. This CDR3 has 16 residues. CDR3: CASSYFGGRARNEQFF. The DNA for the CDR3 is TGTGCCAGCAGTTACTTCGGCGGGAGGGCCAGGAATGAGCAGTTCTTC.

The chain recombines TRBV4-1 with TRBJ2-5, with TRBD2 identical over 12 bases. The length of the CDR3 is 19 residues. Looked up from germline, CDR1 is MGHRA and CDR2 is YSYEKL. The V and J ends lost 6 bases and 4 bases, in that order; junction bases with no gene match: 18. CDR3: CASSPSKRLAGGPRETQYF. In nucleotides, the CDR3 is TGCGCCAGCAGTCCTTCCAAAAGGCTAGCGGGGGGGCCCCGAGAGACCCAGTACTTC.

The chain is built from TRBV20-1 and TRBJ2-7; the match to TRBD2 covers 14 bases. The CDR3 consists of 19 residues. V was clipped by 0 bases and J by 0 bases; unmatched bases: 10. CDR1 and CDR2 (germline): DFQATT, SNEGSKA (reference sequence). The CDR3 DNA sequence: TGCAGTGCTAGAGATATCGGGACTAGCGGGAGTCCAGGCTCCTACGAGCAGTACTTC. This sequence encodes CSARDIGTSGSPGSYEQYF.